The clone carrying this T cell receptor (beta chain) was picked up a small number of times. Antigen: not known. The CDR3 loop spans 15 amino acids. Trimming stripped 2 bases from V and 1 base from J, with 11 bases between. Germline V CDR1 and CDR2: MNHEY, SMNVEV (reference sequence). This record belongs to a study of T cell repertoires in ileal Crohn's disease. Study overall: Less than 45% were active smokers at surgery; median disease duration was almost 8 years. Postoperative therapy was given to about half: roughly twelve thiopurines, roughly 20 anti-TNF agents. Study results and limitations: High-frequency clones were more common in sorted CD8 than CD4 cells.

Assay used: immunoSEQ multiplex PCR; TCRdb lists only in-frame clones, some missing. The sample contains about 2,100 clones, 60% to 75% of which appear only once. Lamina propria lymphocytes from surgical specimens were isolated on a density gradient before sorting. This chain uses TRBV27 with TRBJ1-1, with unresolved D. The receptor's source is an adult with Crohn's disease. Some clones in this sample may be carry-over from other donors' samples. Sequenced: CD8+ T cells from ileum. CDR3: CASSLRGSGNTEAFF. CDR3 DNA sequence: TGTGCCAGCAGTTTACGCGGGTCGGGGAACACTGAAGCTTTCTTT.